The 26 T cell receptor beta chains listed next were all sequenced from one sample in a study of blood T cell repertoires in COVID-19. The method was immunoSEQ multiplex PCR; TCRdb's version includes in-frame clones alone and lacks a portion of them. The table includes 120,000 to 150,000 clones, around 81% detected once. Sequenced: peripheral blood. The receptors shown here come from a man aged 55 to 70 with active or convalescent COVID-19.

The chain couples TRBV7-6 to TRBJ2-2, with unresolved D. V was shortened by 2 bases and J by 3 bases, with 19 bases between the two germline ends. Germline lookup yields CDR1 SGHVS and CDR2 FNYEAQ. The CDR3 totals 18 residues. CDR3 residues: CASSLFVAGSTDTGELFF. The DNA of the CDR3 is TGTGCCAGCAGCTTATTCGTTGCAGGAAGCACAGACACCGGGGAGCTGTTTTTT.

This chain uses TRBV7-6 with TRBJ2-3; no definite D call. Germline V gene lookup returns CDR1 SGHVS and CDR2 FNYEAQ. This CDR3 has 14 residues. V lost 4 bases and J 1 base, leaving 9 bases between the germline ends. CDR3 in amino acids: CASSYVSGTDTQYF. CDR3 nucleotide sequence: TGTGCCAGCAGCTACGTCAGCGGCACAGATACGCAGTATTTT.

The chain joins TRBV7-3 to TRBJ2-2; 9 bases align to TRBD2. V shed 2 bases, J shed 7 bases, and the junction held 5 bases outside the gene matches. Germline V gene data show CDR1 as SGHTA and CDR2 as FQGTGA. The CDR3 contains 15 residues. The CDR3 is CASSLLAGSGGELFF. The DNA for the CDR3 is TGTGCCAGCAGCTTACTAGCGGGGTCTGGCGGGGAGCTGTTTTTT.

This clone was observed a few times. The junction departs from the called germline gene at one end, perhaps through a read error. The gene calls are TRBV3-1 (or the pseudogene TRBV3-2) and TRBJ2-7, with D tentatively TRBD2 (5 bases). CDR1 and CDR2 (germline): LGHDT, YNNKEL (reference sequence). The CDR3 is 15 amino acids. For the CDR3, the DNA is TGTGCCAGCAACCAATTTTCGGACTCCGGCTACGAGCAGTACTTC. As protein: CASNQFSDSGYEQYF.

This chain links TRBV12-3 or TRBV12-4 with TRBJ2-7, with unresolved D. The CDR3 sequence is 12 residues long. Trimming took 3 bases from V and 3 from J, leaving 6 bases between them. This chain's CDR3 is CASSFEVYEQYF. In DNA, the CDR3 is TGTGCCAGCAGTTTCGAGGTCTACGAGCAGTACTTC.

To note about this clone: At the DNA level, this CDR3 is encoded by other sequences in the same sample as well. This chain connects TRBV7-2 to TRBJ2-3; 8 positions match TRBD1. J gave up 3 bases and V 1 base, and 3 bases lay outside the gene matches. CDR3 length equals 15 residues. Germline V gene data show CDR1 as SGHTA and CDR2 as FQGNSA. The CDR3 is CASSLDRGKTDTQYF. The CDR3 bases are TGTGCCAGCAGCTTAGACAGGGGGAAGACAGATACGCAGTATTTT.

This chain connects TRBV18 to TRBJ2-6; no reliable D call. The CDR3 covers 15 residues. Trimming removed 1 base at V and 0 bases at J, with 4 bases between. Germline CDR1 and CDR2: KGHSH and LQKENI. The CDR3 DNA sequence: TGTGCCAGCTCACCACTCGGCTCTGGGGCCAACGTCCTGACTTTC. Translating it yields CASSPLGSGANVLTF.

The rearrangement links TRBV29-1 to TRBJ2-5, with 8 bases lining up with TRBD1. The CDR3 is made up of 12 amino acids. The V gene end was trimmed by 7 bases and the J gene end by 4 bases; junction bases not matched to a gene: 5. Germline CDR1 reads SQVTM; CDR2 reads ANQGSEA. The CDR3 loop reads CSDIQGGETQYF. The CDR3 region has the DNA TGCAGCGATATACAGGGGGGAGAGACCCAGTACTTC.

The chain carries TRBV20-1 and TRBJ1-2, with D hard to call. The CDR3 has 15 amino acids. Germline V gene lookup returns CDR1 DFQATT and CDR2 SNEGSKA (reference sequence). V shed 3 bases and J shed 2 bases, with 16 bases lying between them. Here the CDR3 DNA reads TGCAGTGCTAGTCTCGGAGCTGGATCAAACTATGGCTACACCTTC. It encodes CSASLGAGSNYGYTF.

The chain uses TRBV7-8 and TRBJ2-2, with 9 bases aligning to TRBD2. V shed 3 bases, J shed 6 bases, and the junction held 2 bases outside the gene matches. Germline CDR1 SGHVS, CDR2 FQNEAQ. The CDR3 has 14 residues. The CDR3 bases are TGTGCCAGCAGCTTGGGACTAGCCCCCGGGGAGCTGTTTTTT. This gives the protein CASSLGLAPGELFF.

This clone occurred a few times. The V call is TRBV7-6, the J call TRBJ2-7, with 10 bases identical to TRBD2. This CDR3 comprises 15 residues. Germline V gene sequence: CDR1 SGHVS, CDR2 FNYEAQ. J lost 1 base, V lost 4 bases, and 4 bases had no gene match. The CDR3 bases are TGTGCCAGCAGCTCCCTAGCGGGAGTTTCCTACGAGCAGTACTTC. It codes for CASSSLAGVSYEQYF. Together with reference TRBV7-6 and TRBJ2-7, the CDR3 gives the full variable domain: GAGVSQSPRYKVTKRGQDVALRCDPISGHVSLYWYRQALGQGPEFLTYFNYEAQQDKSGLPNDRFSAERPEGSISTLTIQRTEQRDSAMYRCASSSLAGVSYEQYFGPGTRLTVT.

The chain links TRBV18 to TRBJ2-3; 8 nucleotides agree with TRBD2. V shed 3 bases and J 5 bases; nucleotides not matched to a gene: 10. The germline CDR1 and CDR2 sequences are KGHSH and LQKENI. There are 16 residues in the CDR3. DNA for the CDR3: TGTGCCAGCTCACCGACCGGGACTAGTGTAATAGATACGCAGTATTTT. This sequence encodes CASSPTGTSVIDTQYF. Based on the CDR3 plus reference TRBV18 and TRBJ2-3, the full variable domain is NAGVMQNPRHLVRRRGQEARLRCSPMKGHSHVYWYRQLPEEGLKFMVYLQKENIIDESGMPKERFSAEFPKEGPSILRIQQVVRGDSAAYFCASSPTGTSVIDTQYFGPGTRLTVL.

This rearrangement joins TRBV27 to TRBJ1-5; the match to TRBD1 covers 7 bases. The germline gives CDR1 MNHEY, CDR2 SMNVEV (reference sequence). The CDR3 consists of 14 residues. V lost 5 bases to trimming and J lost 5 bases; unmatched junction nucleotides: 6. The CDR3 loop is CASSTGQVDQPQHF. The CDR3 DNA reads TGTGCCAGCAGTACTGGACAGGTCGATCAGCCCCAGCATTTT.

This clone was recorded at least ten times. The identical CDR3 is also encoded by other nucleotide sequences in the sample. The chain carries TRBV6-5 and TRBJ1-2; no clear D. V was trimmed by 0 bases and J by 7 bases, leaving 15 bases between them. Germline CDR1 reads MNHEY; CDR2 reads SVGAGI. CDR3 size: 15 residues. CDR3 residues: CASSYSGQAPGGYTF. The CDR3, as DNA: TGTGCCAGCAGTTACTCGGGCCAGGCTCCAGGTGGCTACACCTTC.

The chain uses TRBV10-3 and TRBJ2-7; TRBD2 aligns across 7 bases. CDR3 size: 16 residues. Germline CDR1 is ENHRY and CDR2 is SYGVKD. V was clipped by 0 bases and J by 3 bases; unmatched bases: 8. In DNA, the CDR3 is TGTGCCATCAGTGAGTCGACGACTAGCACAAACTACGAGCAGTACTTC. Protein product: CAISESTTSTNYEQYF.

This sequence joins TRBV6-2 or TRBV6-3 and TRBJ2-7, with TRBD2 matching 15 bases. Germline values: CDR1 MNHEY, CDR2 SVGEGT. This CDR3 comprises 15 residues. Losses at the gene ends were 5 bases for V and 4 bases for J; bases not matched to a gene: 3. CDR3 DNA: TGTGCCAGCAGTGGACTAGCGGGAGGGCGGTACGAGCAGTACTTC. Translation: CASSGLAGGRYEQYF.

This clone was seen more than once but under ten times. The rearrangement joins TRBV11-2 to TRBJ2-2; TRBD2 matches 8 bases. Germline V CDR1 and CDR2: SGHAT, FQNNGV. Unmatched junction bases numbered 4, after V lost 1 base and J lost 6 bases. The CDR3 spans 15 residues. The CDR3 DNA reads TGTGCCAGCAGCTTAGGAGCGGGAGTGGCCGGGGAGCTGTTTTTT. It is translated as CASSLGAGVAGELFF.

This chain uses TRBV11-2 with TRBJ1-1; D is uncertain. This CDR3 region has 12 residues. Germline V gene data show CDR1 as SGHAT and CDR2 as FQNNGV. Trimming took off 5 bases at V and 11 bases at J, with 15 bases between the two ends. The CDR3 DNA sequence: TGTGCCAGCAGCGAGTTTTGGGCTCGGGCTTTCTTT. This sequence encodes CASSEFWARAFF.

The sample holds one count of this clone. The chain is built from TRBV12-3 or TRBV12-4 and TRBJ2-3; 8 bases agree with TRBD2. The CDR3 has 13 amino acids. V shed 7 bases, J shed 3 bases, and the junction held 3 bases outside the gene matches. CDR3 amino acids: CASKAGETDTQYF. Here the CDR3 DNA reads TGTGCCAGCAAAGCGGGAGAGACAGATACGCAGTATTTT.

In its sample, this clone was seen once. The genes are TRBV9 and TRBJ2-1; D ambiguous. This CDR3 spans 15 amino acids. Looked up from germline, CDR1 is SGDLS and CDR2 is YYNGEE. V lost 3 bases and J 6 bases, leaving 16 bases between the germline ends. CDR3 DNA: TGTGCCAGCAGCGCTAGTGATTCTTTGGTCAATGAGCAGTTCTTC. Its translation: CASSASDSLVNEQFF.

This sequence joins TRBV5-6 and TRBJ2-1; D uncertain. The CDR3 length is 11 residues. Germline V lookup: CDR1 SGHDT, CDR2 YYEEEE. V dropped 1 base and J dropped 7 bases, with 3 bases sitting between them. The CDR3 sequence: CASSLINEQFF. The DNA of the CDR3 is TGTGCCAGCAGCTTGATAAATGAGCAGTTCTTC.

This clone has just one count. The rearrangement links TRBV7-2 to TRBJ1-2, with a tentative D call TRBD1 (6 bases). This CDR3 spans 14 amino acids. Germline assignment: CDR1 SGHTA and CDR2 FQGNSA. The V end was cut by 2 bases, the J end by 4 bases, with 11 bases between. CDR3 DNA sequence: TGTGCCAGCAGCTTACCGACAGGACGCTATGGCTACACCTTC. Translating gives CASSLPTGRYGYTF.

The rearrangement links TRBV10-2 to TRBJ2-7; TRBD2 agrees at 9 bases. The V gene end was trimmed by 6 bases and the J gene end by 3 bases; junction bases not matched to a gene: 6. CDR1 is WSHSY and CDR2 is SAAADI in the germline V gene. The CDR3 spans 14 residues. DNA of the CDR3: TGCGCCAGCAGAGGGCGGGAGGGCCTCTACGAGCAGTACTTC. It yields the protein CASRGREGLYEQYF.

The chain couples TRBV6-5 to TRBJ1-1; D gene unclear. Trimming shortened V by 7 bases and J by 2 bases, and 17 bases separated the two germline ends. From germline, CDR1 is MNHEY and CDR2 SVGAGI. This CDR3 comprises 15 residues. Here the CDR3 reads CASISRRLGNTEAFF. The CDR3 DNA follows: TGTGCCAGCATCAGCCGAAGATTGGGCAACACTGAAGCTTTCTTT.

The chain joins TRBV7-7 to TRBJ2-4; D call uncertain. Germline CDR1 SSHAT, CDR2 FNYEAQ (reference sequence). This CDR3 spans 14 amino acids. Trimming took 5 bases from V and 0 from J, leaving 8 bases between them. CDR3 region: CASSPRLAKNIQYF. DNA for the CDR3: TGTGCCAGCAGCCCCAGACTAGCCAAAAACATTCAGTACTTC. The variable domain in full, with the rest retrieved from reference TRBV7-7 and TRBJ2-4, is GAGVSQSPRYKVTKRGQDVTLRCDPISSHATLYWYQQALGQGPEFLTYFNYEAQPDKSGLPSDRFSAERPEGSISTLTIQRTEQRDSAMYRCASSPRLAKNIQYFGAGTRLSVL.

The chain recombines TRBV24-1 with TRBJ1-2; no clear D gene. CDR3 size: 13 residues. Germline values: CDR1 KGHDR, CDR2 SFDVKD. Trimming removed 0 bases at V and 8 bases at J, with 9 bases between. The CDR3 DNA is TGTGCCACCAGTGATTTGCTTTTCGGGGGCTACACCTTC. It encodes CATSDLLFGGYTF.